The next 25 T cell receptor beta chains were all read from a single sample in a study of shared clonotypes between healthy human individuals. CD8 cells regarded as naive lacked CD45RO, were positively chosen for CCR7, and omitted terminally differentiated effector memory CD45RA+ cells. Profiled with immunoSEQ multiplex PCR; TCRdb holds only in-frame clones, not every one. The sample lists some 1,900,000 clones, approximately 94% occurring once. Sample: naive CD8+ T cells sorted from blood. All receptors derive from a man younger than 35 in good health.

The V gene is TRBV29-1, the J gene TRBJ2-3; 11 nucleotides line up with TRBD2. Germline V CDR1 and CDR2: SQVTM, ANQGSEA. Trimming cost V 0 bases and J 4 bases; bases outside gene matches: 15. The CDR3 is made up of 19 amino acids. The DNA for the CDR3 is TGCAGCGTTGAAGATCCGTTTGGGAGTAGCGGGAGGGACGCAGATACGCAGTATTTT. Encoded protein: CSVEDPFGSSGRDADTQYF.

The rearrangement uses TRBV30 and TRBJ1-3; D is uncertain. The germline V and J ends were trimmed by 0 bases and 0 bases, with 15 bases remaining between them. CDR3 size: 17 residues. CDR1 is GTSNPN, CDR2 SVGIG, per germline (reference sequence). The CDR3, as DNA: TGTGCCTGGAGTGTAGGTGACGAAGCCGGCTCTGGAAACACCATATATTTT. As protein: CAWSVGDEAGSGNTIYF. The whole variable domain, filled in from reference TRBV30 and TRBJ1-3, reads SQTIHQWPATLVQPVGSPLSLECTVEGTSNPNLYWYRQAAGRGLQLLFYSVGIGQISSEVPQNLSASRPQDRQFILSSKKLLLSDSGFYLCAWSVGDEAGSGNTIYFGEGSWLTVV.

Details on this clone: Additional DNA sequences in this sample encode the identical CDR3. The CDR3 sequence: CASSLGDGYEQYF. The CDR3 coding sequence is TGCGCCAGCAGCTTGGGGGACGGATACGAGCAGTACTTC. This sequence joins TRBV5-1 and TRBJ2-7; D may correspond to TRBD1 or TRBD2 (5 bases each). Germline V gives CDR1 SGHRS, CDR2 YFSETQ. The CDR3 is 13 residues long. Deletions cut 0 bases from V and 4 bases from J, with 8 bases between.

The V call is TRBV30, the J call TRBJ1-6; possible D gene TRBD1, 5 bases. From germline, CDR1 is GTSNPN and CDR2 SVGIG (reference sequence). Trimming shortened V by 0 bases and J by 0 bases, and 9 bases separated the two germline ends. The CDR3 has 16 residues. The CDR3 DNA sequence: TGTGCCTGGAGTGTAACAGGCAGCTCCTATAATTCACCCCTCCACTTT. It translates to CAWSVTGSSYNSPLHF.

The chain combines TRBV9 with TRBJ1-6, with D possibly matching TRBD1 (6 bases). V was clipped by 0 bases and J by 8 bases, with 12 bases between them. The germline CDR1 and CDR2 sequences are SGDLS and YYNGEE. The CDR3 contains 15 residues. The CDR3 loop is CASSVEQGVDSPLHF. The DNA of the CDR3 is TGTGCCAGCAGCGTAGAACAGGGAGTTGATTCACCCCTCCACTTT.

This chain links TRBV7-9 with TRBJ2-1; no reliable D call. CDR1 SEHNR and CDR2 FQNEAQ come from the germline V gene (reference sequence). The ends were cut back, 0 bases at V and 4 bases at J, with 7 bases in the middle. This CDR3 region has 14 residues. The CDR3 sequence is CASSLADGYNEQFF. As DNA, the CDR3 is TGTGCCAGCAGCTTAGCGGACGGATACAATGAGCAGTTCTTC.

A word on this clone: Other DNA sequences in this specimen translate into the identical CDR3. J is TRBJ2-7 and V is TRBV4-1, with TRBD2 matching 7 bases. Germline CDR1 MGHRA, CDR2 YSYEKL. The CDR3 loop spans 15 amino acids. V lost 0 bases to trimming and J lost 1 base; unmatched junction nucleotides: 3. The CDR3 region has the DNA TGCGCCAGCAGCCAAGATCCCGGGGGGTCCTACGAGCAGTACTTC. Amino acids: CASSQDPGGSYEQYF.

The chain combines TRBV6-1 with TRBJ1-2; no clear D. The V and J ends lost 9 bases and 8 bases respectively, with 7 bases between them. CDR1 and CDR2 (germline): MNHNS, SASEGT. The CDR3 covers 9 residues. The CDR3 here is CASPEGYTF. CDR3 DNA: TGTGCCAGTCCCGAAGGCTACACCTTC.

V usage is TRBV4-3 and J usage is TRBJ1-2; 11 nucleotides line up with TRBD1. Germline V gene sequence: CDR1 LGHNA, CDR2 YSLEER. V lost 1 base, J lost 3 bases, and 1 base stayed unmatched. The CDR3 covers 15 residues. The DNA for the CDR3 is TGCGCCAGCAGCCAAGGGACAGGGGGCGACTATGGCTACACCTTC. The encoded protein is CASSQGTGGDYGYTF.

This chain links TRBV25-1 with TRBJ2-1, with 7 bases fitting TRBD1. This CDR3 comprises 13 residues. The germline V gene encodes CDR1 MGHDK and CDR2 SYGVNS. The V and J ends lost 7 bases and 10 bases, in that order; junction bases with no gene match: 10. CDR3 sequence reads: CASTFQTGDEQFF. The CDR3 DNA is TGTGCCAGCACTTTCCAAACAGGGGACGAGCAGTTCTTC. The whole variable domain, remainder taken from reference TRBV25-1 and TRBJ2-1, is EADIYQTPRYLVIGTGKKITLECSQTMGHDKMYWYQQDPGMELHLIHYSYGVNSTEKGDLSSESTVSRIRTEHFPLTLESARPSHTSQYLCASTFQTGDEQFFGPGTRLTVL.

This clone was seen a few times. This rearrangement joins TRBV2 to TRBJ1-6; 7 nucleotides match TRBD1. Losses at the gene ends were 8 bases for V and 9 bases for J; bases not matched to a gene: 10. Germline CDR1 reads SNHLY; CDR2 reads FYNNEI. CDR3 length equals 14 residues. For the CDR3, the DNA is TGTGCCAGCCAAGGTGGGCAGGGGGGTTCACCCCTCCACTTT. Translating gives CASQGGQGGSPLHF.

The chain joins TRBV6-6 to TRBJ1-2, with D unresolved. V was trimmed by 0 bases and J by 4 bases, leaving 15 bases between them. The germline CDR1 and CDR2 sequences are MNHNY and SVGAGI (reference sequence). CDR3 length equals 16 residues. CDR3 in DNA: TGTGCCAGCAGTTACTCGGAAGTCAGGAATATCTATGGCTACACCTTC. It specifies CASSYSEVRNIYGYTF.

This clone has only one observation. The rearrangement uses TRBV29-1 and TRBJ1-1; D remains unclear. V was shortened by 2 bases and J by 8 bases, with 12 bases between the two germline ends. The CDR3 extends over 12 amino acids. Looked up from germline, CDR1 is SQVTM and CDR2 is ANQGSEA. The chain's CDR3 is CSVESGGLEAFF. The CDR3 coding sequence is TGCAGCGTTGAAAGTGGCGGTTTGGAAGCTTTCTTT.

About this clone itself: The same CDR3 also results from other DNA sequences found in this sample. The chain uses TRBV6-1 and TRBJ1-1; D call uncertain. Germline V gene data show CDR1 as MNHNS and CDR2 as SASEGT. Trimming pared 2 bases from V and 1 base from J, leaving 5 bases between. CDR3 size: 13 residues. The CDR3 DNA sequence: TGTGCCAGCAGTGAATGGGGGAACACTGAAGCTTTCTTT. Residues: CASSEWGNTEAFF.

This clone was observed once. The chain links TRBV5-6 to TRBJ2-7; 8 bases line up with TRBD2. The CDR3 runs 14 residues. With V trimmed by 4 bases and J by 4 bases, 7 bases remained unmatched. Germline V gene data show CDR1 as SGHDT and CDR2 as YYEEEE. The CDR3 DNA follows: TGTGCCAGCAGCGCGGGACTAGGTCGATACGAGCAGTACTTC. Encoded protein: CASSAGLGRYEQYF.

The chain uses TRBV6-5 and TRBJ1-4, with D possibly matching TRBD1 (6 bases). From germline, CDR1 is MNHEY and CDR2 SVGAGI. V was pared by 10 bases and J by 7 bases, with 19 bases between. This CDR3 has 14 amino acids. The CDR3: CATKKGGVGEKLFF. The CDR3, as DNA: TGTGCCACCAAGAAGGGGGGGGTAGGTGAAAAACTGTTTTTT.

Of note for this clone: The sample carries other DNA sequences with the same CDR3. The CDR3 here is CASSLSRSTEAFF. CDR3 DNA sequence: TGTGCCAGCAGTTTATCTCGGAGTACTGAAGCTTTCTTT. J is TRBJ1-1 and V is TRBV27; D ambiguous. CDR3 length: 13 residues. Germline lookup yields CDR1 MNHEY and CDR2 SMNVEV (reference sequence). V lost 0 bases and J lost 5, with 7 bases in between.

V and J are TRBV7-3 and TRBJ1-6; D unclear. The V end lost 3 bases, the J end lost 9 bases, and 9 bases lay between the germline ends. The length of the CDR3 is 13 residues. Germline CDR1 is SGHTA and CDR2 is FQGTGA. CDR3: CASSLGNGSPLHF. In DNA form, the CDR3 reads TGTGCCAGCAGCTTGGGGAATGGTTCACCCCTCCACTTT.

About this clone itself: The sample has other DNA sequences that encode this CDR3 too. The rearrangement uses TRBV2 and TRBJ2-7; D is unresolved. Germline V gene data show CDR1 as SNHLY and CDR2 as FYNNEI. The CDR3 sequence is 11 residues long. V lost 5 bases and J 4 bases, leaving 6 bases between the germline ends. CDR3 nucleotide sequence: TGTGCCAGCAGTACCGCGTACGAGCAGTACTTC. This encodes CASSTAYEQYF.

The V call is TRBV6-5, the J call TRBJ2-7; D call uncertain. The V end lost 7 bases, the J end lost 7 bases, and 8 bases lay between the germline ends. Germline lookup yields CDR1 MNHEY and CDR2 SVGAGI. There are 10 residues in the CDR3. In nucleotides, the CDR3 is TGTGCCAGCAACCACCCAGAGCAGTACTTC. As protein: CASNHPEQYF.

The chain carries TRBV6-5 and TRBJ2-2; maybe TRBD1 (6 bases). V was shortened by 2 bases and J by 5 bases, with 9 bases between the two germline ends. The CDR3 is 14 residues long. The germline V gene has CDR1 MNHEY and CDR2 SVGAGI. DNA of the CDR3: TGTGCCAGCAGTTACACTACAGGGACCGGGGAGCTGTTTTTT. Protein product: CASSYTTGTGELFF.

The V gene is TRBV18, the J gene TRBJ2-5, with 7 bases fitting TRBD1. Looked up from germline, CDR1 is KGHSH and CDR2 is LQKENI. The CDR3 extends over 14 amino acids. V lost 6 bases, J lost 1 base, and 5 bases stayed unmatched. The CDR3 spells CASSLGQTQETQYF. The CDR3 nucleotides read TGTGCCAGCTCGCTGGGACAGACCCAAGAGACCCAGTACTTC.

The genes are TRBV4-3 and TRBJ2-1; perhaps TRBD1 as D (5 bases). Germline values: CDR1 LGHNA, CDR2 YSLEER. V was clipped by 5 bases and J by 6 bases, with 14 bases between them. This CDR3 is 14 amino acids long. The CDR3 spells CASSTSRVINEQFF. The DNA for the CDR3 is TGCGCCAGCAGCACTTCCAGGGTTATCAATGAGCAGTTCTTC.

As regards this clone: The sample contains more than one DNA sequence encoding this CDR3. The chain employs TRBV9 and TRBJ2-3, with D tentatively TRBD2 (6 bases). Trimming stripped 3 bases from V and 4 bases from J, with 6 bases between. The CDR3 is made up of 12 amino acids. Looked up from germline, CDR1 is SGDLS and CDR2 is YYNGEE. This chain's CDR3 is CASSGDSDTQYF. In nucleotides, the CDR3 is TGTGCCAGCAGCGGGGACTCAGATACGCAGTATTTT.

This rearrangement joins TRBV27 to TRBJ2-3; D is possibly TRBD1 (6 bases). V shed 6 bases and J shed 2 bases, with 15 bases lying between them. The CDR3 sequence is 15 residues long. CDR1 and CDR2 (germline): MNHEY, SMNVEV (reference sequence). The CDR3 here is CASRTTGLNTDTQYF. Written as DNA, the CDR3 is TGTGCCAGCAGAACTACAGGGTTGAACACAGATACGCAGTATTTT.